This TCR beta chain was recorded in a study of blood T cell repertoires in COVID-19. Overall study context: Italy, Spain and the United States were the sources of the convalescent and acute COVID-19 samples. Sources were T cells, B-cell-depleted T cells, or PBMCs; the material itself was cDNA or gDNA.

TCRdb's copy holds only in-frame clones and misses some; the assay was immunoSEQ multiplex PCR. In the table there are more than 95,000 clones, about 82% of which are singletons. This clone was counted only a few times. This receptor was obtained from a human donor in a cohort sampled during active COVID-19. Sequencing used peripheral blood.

The chain's CDR3 is CASSFGGSWGGSYNEQFF. Here the CDR3 DNA reads TGTGCCAGCAGCTTTGGGGGGAGTTGGGGTGGATCCTACAATGAGCAGTTCTTC. V and J are TRBV7-8 and TRBJ2-1; D is possibly TRBD2 (6 bases). V lost 3 bases, J lost 1 base, and 19 bases lay in between. This CDR3 is built from 18 residues. Germline-derived CDR1 and CDR2 are SGHVS and FQNEAQ.